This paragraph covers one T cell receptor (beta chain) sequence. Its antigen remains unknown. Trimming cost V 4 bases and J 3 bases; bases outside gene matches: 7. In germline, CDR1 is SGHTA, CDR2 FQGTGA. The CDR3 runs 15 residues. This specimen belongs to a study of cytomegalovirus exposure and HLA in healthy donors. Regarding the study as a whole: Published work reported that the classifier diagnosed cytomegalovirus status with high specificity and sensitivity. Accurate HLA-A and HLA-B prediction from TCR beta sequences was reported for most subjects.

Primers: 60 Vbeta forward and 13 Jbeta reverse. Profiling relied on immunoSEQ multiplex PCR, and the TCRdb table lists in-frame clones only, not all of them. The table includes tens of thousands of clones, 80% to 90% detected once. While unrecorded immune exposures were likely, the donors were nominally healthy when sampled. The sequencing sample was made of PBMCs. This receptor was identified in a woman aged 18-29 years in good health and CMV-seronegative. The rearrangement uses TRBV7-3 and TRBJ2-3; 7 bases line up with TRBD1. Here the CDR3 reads CASSWTLTGTDTQYF. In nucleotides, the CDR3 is TGTGCCAGCAGCTGGACCTTGACAGGGACAGATACGCAGTATTTT.